Listed here are 13 T cell receptor beta chains from one sample, sequenced in a study of T cells in Graves' hyperthyroidism and ophthalmopathy. Authors of the study amplified TCR beta CDR3 regions from RNA transcripts. First-round RT-PCR of the TCR CDR3 relied on the HTBI primer set. Each CDR3 protein gets one entry after TCRdb re-called the multiplex PCR reads with MiXCR. This sample has around 250,000 distinct CDR3 sequences, with less than 20% found just once. Sequencing input: blood. These receptor sequences come from a woman aged 18-30 years with Graves' ophthalmopathy.

At least ten counts were recorded for this clonotype. The rearrangement uses TRBV13 and TRBJ2-1, with 10 bases that match TRBD2. This CDR3 has 15 residues. V shed 5 bases and J 2 bases; nucleotides not matched to a gene: 3. Germline CDR1 and CDR2: PRHDT and FYEKMQ (reference sequence). CDR3 bases: TGTGCCAGCAGCCCGGGACTAGCGACCTACAATGAGCAGTTCTTC. It specifies CASSPGLATYNEQFF.

This clonotype was detected once. The rearrangement uses TRBV29-1 and TRBJ2-1, with 16 bases fitting TRBD2. With V trimmed by 6 bases and J by 7 bases, 15 bases remained unmatched. The CDR3 runs to 18 residues. Germline lookup yields CDR1 SQVTM and CDR2 ANQGSEA. The CDR3 is CSVCLIGTSGREGNEQFF. In DNA, the CDR3 is TGCAGCGTCTGTTTGATCGGGACTAGCGGGAGGGAGGGTAATGAGCAGTTCTTC.

This clonotype appeared many times. The chain uses TRBV2 and TRBJ2-5; 10 bases line up with TRBD1. This CDR3 is 14 amino acids long. Germline V lookup: CDR1 SNHLY, CDR2 FYNNEI. The V gene end was trimmed by 5 bases and the J gene end by 5 bases; junction bases not matched to a gene: 5. CDR3 sequence reads: CASSPDRGRETQYF. DNA of the CDR3: TGTGCCAGCAGTCCAGACAGGGGGCGTGAGACCCAGTACTTC.

In its sample, this clonotype was seen many times. The rearrangement links TRBV13 to TRBJ1-1; D is unresolved. V gave up 0 bases and J gave up 3 bases, with 2 bases separating them. Per the germline V gene, CDR1 is PRHDT and CDR2 is FYEKMQ (reference sequence). The CDR3 is 12 amino acids. The CDR3 sequence is CASSLGYTEAFF. Written as DNA, the CDR3 is TGTGCCAGCAGCTTAGGGTACACTGAAGCTTTCTTT.

This clonotype was counted ten times or more. V is TRBV30 and J is TRBJ2-1; no definite D call. This CDR3 contains 11 residues. The V gene's germline CDR1 is GTSNPN and CDR2 SVGIG (reference sequence). Trimming pared 0 bases from V and 9 bases from J, leaving 6 bases between. The CDR3 spells CAWSVLGEQFF. CDR3 DNA: TGTGCCTGGAGTGTACTTGGTGAGCAGTTCTTC. The whole variable domain, remainder taken from reference TRBV30 and TRBJ2-1, is SQTIHQWPATLVQPVGSPLSLECTVEGTSNPNLYWYRQAAGRGLQLLFYSVGIGQISSEVPQNLSASRPQDRQFILSSKKLLLSDSGFYLCAWSVLGEQFFGPGTRLTVL.

This clonotype was observed many times. V is TRBV27 and J is TRBJ1-6; 7 nucleotides match TRBD1. CDR1 is MNHEY and CDR2 is SMNVEV in the germline V gene (reference sequence). V trimming: 6 bases; J trimming: 4 bases; junction bases outside the gene matches: 6. The length of the CDR3 is 15 residues. CDR3 nucleotides: TGTGCCAGCAGCCCGCCGGGACAGTATAATTCACCCCTCCACTTT. It is translated as CASSPPGQYNSPLHF.

The table lists this clonotype with many counts. The chain uses TRBV28 and TRBJ1-2, with D tentatively TRBD1 (6 bases). Trimming took 3 bases from V and 2 from J, leaving 13 bases between them. The CDR3 is 15 residues long. Germline V gene lookup returns CDR1 MDHEN and CDR2 SYDVKM. This chain's CDR3 is CASSFPRGANYGYTF. In nucleotides, the CDR3 is TGTGCCAGCAGTTTCCCCAGGGGTGCCAACTATGGCTACACCTTC.

The table lists this clonotype with many counts. V is TRBV3-1 and J is TRBJ1-5; maybe TRBD1 (5 bases). This CDR3 is 14 amino acids long. Germline CDR1 and CDR2: LGHDT and YNNKEL (reference sequence). Trimming took 4 bases from V and 7 from J, leaving 14 bases between them. DNA for the CDR3: TGTGCCAGCAGCCCCCGGGGGTCCAGGCAGCCCCAGCATTTT. Translation: CASSPRGSRQPQHF. The full variable domain, in which reference TRBV3-1 and TRBJ1-5 provide the parts outside the CDR3, is DTAVSQTPKYLVTQMGNDKSIKCEQNLGHDTMYWYKQDSKKFLKIMFSYNNKELIINETVPNRFSPKSPDKAHLNLHINSLELGDSAVYFCASSPRGSRQPQHFGDGTRLSIL.

The chain links TRBV6-1 to TRBJ2-7; no firm D call. The germline V and J ends were trimmed by 8 bases and 9 bases, with 20 bases remaining between them. Germline CDR1 reads MNHNS; CDR2 reads SASEGT. The CDR3 is 13 amino acids. This CDR3 reads CASRAAVTNGQYF. DNA for the CDR3: TGTGCCAGCCGTGCCGCTGTAACAAACGGGCAGTACTTC.

Only one count was recorded for this clonotype. This rearrangement joins TRBV11-2 to TRBJ2-7; 11 positions match TRBD2. The CDR3 runs to 18 residues. Per the germline V gene, CDR1 is SGHAT and CDR2 is FQNNGV. Trimming took 1 base from V and 1 from J; bases not matched to a gene: 9. The CDR3 reads CASSLARTGLAESYEQYF. In nucleotides, the CDR3 is TGTGCCAGCAGCTTAGCTAGGACGGGACTAGCGGAATCCTACGAGCAGTACTTC.

This clonotype was counted ten times or more. This chain joins TRBV10-3 and TRBJ1-4; D is uncertain. Germline V gives CDR1 ENHRY, CDR2 SYGVKD. CDR3 size: 14 residues. The germline V and J ends were trimmed by 2 bases and 0 bases, with 4 bases remaining between them. The CDR3: CAISEGTTNEKLFF. The CDR3 DNA sequence: TGTGCCATCAGTGAGGGAACAACTAATGAAAAACTGTTTTTT.

This clonotype appeared many times. The chain is built from TRBV6-2 or TRBV6-3 and TRBJ2-1; maybe TRBD1 (5 bases). CDR1 is MNHEY and CDR2 is SVGEGT in the germline V gene. The CDR3 is 16 residues long. The V and J ends lost 0 bases and 3 bases respectively, with 12 bases between them. CDR3 sequence reads: CASSYSGRTNYNEQFF. The CDR3 DNA follows: TGTGCCAGCAGTTACTCGGGGCGGACAAACTACAATGAGCAGTTCTTC.

The table lists this clonotype with many counts. The chain has TRBV7-6 and TRBJ2-7, with 12 bases matching TRBD2. The germline CDR1 and CDR2 sequences are SGHVS and FNYEAQ. The CDR3 is made up of 18 amino acids. The junction had 18 bases not matched to a gene; V was cut back by 5 bases and J by 7 bases. In nucleotides, the CDR3 is TGTGCCAGCAGCCCGACCCACGGACTAGCGGGGAACCCAGGAGAGCAGTACTTC. This encodes CASSPTHGLAGNPGEQYF.